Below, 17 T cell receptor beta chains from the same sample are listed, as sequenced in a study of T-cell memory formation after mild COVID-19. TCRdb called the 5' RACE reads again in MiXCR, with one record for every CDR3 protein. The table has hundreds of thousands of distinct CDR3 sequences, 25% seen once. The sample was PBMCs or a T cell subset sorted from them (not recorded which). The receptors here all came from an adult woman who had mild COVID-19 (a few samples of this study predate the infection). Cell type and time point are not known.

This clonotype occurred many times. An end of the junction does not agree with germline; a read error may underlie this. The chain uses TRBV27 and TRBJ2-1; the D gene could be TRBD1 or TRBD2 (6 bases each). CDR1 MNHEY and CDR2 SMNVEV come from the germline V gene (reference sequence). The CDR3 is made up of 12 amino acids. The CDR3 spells CASSSSGAREVF. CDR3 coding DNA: TGTGCCAGCAGTAGCTCAGGGGCAAGGGAGGTCTTC.

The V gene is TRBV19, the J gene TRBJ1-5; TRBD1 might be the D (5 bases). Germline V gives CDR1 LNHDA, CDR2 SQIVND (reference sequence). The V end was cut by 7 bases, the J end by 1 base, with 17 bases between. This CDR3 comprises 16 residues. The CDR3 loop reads CASNRAGTFSNQPQHF. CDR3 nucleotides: TGTGCCAGTAATAGAGCGGGGACCTTCAGCAATCAGCCCCAGCATTTT.

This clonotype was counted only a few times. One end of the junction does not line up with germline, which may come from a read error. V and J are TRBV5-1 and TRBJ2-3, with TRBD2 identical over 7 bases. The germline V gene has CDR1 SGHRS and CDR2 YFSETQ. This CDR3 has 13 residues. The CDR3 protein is CASSIGGIDMQYF. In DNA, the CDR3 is TGCGCCAGCAGCATCGGGGGGATTGATATGCAGTATTTT.

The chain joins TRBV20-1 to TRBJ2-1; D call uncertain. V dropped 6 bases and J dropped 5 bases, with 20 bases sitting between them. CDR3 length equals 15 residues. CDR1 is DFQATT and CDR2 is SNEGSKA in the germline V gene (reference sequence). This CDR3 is CSANLFGLDNNEQFF. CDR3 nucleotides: TGCAGTGCCAATCTTTTTGGTCTAGATAACAATGAGCAGTTCTTC.

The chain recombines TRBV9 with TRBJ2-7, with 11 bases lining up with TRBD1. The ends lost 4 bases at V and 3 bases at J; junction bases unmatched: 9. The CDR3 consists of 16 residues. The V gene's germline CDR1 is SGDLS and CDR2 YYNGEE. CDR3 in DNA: TGTGCCAGCAGCAGGGGCAGAGGGACAGGGGGCTACGAGCAGTACTTC. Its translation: CASSRGRGTGGYEQYF. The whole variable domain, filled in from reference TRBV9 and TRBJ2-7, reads DSGVTQTPKHLITATGQRVTLRCSPRSGDLSVYWYQQSLDQGLQFLIQYYNGEERAKGNILERFSAQQFPDLHSELNLSSLELGDSALYFCASSRGRGTGGYEQYFGPGTRLTVT.

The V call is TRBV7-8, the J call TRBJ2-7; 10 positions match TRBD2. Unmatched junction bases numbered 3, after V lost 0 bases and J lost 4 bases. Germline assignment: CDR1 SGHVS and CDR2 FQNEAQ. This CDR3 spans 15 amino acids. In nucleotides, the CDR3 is TGTGCCAGCAGCTTAGCAGCGGGGGGGCCTTACGAGCAGTACTTC. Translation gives CASSLAAGGPYEQYF. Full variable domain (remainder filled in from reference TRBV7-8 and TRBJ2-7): GAGVSQSPRYKVAKRGQDVALRCDPISGHVSLFWYQQALGQGPEFLTYFQNEAQLDKSGLPSDRFFAERPEGSVSTLKIQRTQQEDSAVYLCASSLAAGGPYEQYFGPGTRLTVT.

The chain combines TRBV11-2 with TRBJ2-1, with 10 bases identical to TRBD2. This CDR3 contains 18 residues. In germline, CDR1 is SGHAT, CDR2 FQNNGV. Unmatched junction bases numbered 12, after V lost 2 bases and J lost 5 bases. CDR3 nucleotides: TGTGCCAGCAGCTTAAGAAGGCCGGGGACTAGCGCTCACAATGAGCAGTTCTTC. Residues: CASSLRRPGTSAHNEQFF.

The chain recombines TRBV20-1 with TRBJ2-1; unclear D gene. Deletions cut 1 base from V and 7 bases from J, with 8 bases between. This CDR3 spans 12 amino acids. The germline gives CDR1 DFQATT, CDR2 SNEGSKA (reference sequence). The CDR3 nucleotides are TGCAGTGCTAGAGGGGTTCGAAATGAGCAGTTCTTC. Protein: CSARGVRNEQFF.

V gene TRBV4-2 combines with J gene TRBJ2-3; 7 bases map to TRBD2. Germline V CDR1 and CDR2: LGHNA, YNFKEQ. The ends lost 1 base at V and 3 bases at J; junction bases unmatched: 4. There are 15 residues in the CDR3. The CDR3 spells CASSQAGSGTDTQYF. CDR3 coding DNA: TGTGCCAGCAGCCAAGCAGGTAGCGGGACAGATACGCAGTATTTT.

CDR3 residues: CATSREGGHNEQFF. CDR3 nucleotides: TGTGCCACCAGCAGAGAGGGAGGCCACAATGAGCAGTTCTTC. J is TRBJ2-1 and V is TRBV15; TRBD2 is a possible D gene (6 bases). Trimming took 0 bases from V and 5 from J, leaving 8 bases between them. The CDR3 loop spans 14 amino acids. The germline CDR1 and CDR2 sequences are LNHNV and YYDKDF (reference sequence).

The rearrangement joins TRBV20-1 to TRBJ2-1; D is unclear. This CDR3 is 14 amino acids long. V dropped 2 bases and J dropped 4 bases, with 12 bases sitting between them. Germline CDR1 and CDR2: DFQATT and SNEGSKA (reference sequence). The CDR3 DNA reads TGCAGTGCTAGATCCCAGGACCTGTACAATGAGCAGTTCTTC. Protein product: CSARSQDLYNEQFF.

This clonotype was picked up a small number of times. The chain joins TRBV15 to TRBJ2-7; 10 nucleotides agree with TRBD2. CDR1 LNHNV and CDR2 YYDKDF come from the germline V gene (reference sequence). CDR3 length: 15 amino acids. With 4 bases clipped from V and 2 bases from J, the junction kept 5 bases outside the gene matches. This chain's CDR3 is CATSTTSGRAYEQYF. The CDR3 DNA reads TGTGCCACCAGCACGACCAGCGGGAGGGCCTACGAGCAGTACTTC.

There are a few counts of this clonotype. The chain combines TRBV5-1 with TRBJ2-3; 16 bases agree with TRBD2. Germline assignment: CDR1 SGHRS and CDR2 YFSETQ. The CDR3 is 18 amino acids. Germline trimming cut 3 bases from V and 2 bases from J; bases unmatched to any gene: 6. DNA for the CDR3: TGCGCCAGCAGCTCGGGACTAGCGGGAGGGGGACCCACAGATACGCAGTATTTT. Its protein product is CASSSGLAGGGPTDTQYF.

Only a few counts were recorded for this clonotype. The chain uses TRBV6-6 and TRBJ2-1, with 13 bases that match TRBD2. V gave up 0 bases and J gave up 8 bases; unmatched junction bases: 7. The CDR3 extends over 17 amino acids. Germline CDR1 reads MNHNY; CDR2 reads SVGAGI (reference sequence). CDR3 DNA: TGTGCCAGCAGTTACTCGAAGACTAGCGGGAGGTCGGATGAGCAGTTCTTC. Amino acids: CASSYSKTSGRSDEQFF.

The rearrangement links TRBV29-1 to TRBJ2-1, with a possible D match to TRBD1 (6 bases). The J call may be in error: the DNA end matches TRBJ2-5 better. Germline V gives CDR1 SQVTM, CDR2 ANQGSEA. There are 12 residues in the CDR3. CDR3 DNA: TGCAGCGTGAGACAGGCTCAAGAGACCCAGTACTTC. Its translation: CSVRQAQETQYF.

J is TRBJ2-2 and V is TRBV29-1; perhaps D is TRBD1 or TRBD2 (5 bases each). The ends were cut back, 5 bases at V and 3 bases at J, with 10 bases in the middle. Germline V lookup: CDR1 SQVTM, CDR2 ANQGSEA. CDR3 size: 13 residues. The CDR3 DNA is TGCAGCGTTTTGTTGGGGGACACCGGGGAGCTGTTTTTT. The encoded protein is CSVLLGDTGELFF.

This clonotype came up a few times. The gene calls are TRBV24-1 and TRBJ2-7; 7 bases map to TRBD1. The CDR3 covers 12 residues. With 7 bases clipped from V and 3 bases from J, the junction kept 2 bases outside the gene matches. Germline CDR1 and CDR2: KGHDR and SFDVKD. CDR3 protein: CATSGTVYEQYF. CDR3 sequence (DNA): TGTGCCACCAGCGGGACAGTCTACGAGCAGTACTTC.